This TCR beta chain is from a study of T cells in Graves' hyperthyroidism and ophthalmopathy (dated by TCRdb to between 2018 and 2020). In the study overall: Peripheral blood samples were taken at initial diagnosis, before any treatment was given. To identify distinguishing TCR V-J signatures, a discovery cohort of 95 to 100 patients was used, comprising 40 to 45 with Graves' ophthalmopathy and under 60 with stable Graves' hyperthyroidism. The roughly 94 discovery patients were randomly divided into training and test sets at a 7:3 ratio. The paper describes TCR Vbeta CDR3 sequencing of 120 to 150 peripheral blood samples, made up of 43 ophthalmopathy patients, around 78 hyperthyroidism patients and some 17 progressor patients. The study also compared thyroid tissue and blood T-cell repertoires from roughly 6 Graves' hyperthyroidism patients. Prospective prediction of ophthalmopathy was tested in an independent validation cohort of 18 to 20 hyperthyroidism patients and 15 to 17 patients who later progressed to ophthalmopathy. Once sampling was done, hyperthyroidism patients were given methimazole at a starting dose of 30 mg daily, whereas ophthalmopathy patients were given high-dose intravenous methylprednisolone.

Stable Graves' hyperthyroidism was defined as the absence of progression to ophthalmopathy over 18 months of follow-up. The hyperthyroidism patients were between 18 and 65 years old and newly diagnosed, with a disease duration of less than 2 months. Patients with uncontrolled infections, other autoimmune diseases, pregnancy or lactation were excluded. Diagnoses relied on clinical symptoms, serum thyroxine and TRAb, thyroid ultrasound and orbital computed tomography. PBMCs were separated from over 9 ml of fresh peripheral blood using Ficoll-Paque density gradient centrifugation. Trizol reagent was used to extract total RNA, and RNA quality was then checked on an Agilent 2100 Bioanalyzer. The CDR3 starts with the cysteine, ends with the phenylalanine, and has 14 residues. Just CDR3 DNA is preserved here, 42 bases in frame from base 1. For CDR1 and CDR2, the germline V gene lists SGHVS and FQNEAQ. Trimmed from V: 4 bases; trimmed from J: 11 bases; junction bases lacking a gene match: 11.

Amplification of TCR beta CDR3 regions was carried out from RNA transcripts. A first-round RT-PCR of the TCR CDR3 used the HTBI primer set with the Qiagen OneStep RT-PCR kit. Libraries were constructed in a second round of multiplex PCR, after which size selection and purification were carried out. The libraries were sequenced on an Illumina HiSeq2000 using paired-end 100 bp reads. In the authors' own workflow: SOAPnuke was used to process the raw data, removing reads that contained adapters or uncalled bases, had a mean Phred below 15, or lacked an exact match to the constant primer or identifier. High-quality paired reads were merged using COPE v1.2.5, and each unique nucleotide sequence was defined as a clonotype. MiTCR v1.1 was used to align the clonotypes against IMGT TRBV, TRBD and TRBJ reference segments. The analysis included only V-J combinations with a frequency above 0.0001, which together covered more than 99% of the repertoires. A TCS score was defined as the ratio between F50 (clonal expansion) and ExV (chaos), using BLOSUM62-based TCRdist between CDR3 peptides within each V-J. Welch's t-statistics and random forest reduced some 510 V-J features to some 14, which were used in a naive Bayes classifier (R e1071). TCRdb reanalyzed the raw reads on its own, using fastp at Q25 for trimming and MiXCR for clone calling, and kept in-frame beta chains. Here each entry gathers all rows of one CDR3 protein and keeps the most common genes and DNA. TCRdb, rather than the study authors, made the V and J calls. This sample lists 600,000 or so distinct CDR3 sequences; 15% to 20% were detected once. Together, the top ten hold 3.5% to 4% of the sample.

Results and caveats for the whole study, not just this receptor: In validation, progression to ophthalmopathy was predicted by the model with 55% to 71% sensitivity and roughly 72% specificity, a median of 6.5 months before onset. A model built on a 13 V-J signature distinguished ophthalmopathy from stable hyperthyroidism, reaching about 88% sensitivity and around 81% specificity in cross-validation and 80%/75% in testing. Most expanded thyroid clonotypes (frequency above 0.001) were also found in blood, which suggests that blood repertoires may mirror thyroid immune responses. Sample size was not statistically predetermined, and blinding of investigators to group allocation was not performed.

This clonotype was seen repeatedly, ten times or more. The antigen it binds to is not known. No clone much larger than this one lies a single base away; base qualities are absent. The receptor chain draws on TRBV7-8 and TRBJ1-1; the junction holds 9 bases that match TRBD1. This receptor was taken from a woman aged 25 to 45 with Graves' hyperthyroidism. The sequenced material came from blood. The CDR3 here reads CASSSLGTGSVAFF. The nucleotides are TGTGCCAGCAGCTCGCTCGGGACAGGGTCGGTGGCTTTCTTT.